The clone carrying this T cell receptor beta chain was seen only a few times. This entry comes from a study of blood T cell repertoires in COVID-19. Whole-study context: Material from acute and convalescent COVID-19 was sourced from the United States, Italy and Spain. Sources were T cells, B-cell-depleted T cells, or PBMCs; the material itself was cDNA or gDNA.

CDR1 and CDR2 from the germline V gene are MDHEN and SYDVKM. The J segment lost 1 base and the V segment lost 5 bases, leaving 8 bases of the junction unmatched. The CDR3 is 17 amino acids. Methods used by the authors: Reference gene primer amplification yielded estimated nucleated cell counts. Generated by immunoSEQ multiplex PCR, the TCRdb table keeps only in-frame clones and is missing some. Clonal size and the V and J genes are those of that table, whereas D and trimming came from the DNA. The data contain over 250,000 clones, roughly 85% of them singletons. The receptor was isolated from a man in his fifties with active or convalescent COVID-19. The source material was peripheral blood. The chain employs TRBV28 and TRBJ1-1, with 12 bases that match TRBD1. The chain's CDR3 is CASSPGQGAIRNTEAFF. The CDR3 nucleotides are TGTGCCAGCAGTCCGGGACAGGGGGCCATAAGGAACACTGAAGCTTTCTTT.